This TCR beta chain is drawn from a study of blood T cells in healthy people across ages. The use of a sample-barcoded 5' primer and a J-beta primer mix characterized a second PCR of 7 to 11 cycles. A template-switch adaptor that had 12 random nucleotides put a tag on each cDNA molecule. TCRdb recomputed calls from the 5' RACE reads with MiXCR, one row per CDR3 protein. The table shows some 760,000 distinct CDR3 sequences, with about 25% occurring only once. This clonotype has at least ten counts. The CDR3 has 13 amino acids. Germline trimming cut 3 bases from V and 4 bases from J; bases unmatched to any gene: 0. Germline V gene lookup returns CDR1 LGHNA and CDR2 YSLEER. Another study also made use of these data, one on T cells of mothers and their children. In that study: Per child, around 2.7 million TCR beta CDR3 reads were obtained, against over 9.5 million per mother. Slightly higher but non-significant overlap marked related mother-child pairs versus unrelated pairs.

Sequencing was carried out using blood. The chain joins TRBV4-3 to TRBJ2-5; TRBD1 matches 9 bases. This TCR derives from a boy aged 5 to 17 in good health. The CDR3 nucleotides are TGCGCCAGCAGCCAGGACAGGGGAGAGACCCAGTACTTC. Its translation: CASSQDRGETQYF.